The 28 T cell receptor beta chains reported below all come from one sample, sequenced in a study of radiation and T cells in renal cell carcinoma. Assay: immunoSEQ multiplex PCR; the TCRdb copy retains only in-frame clones and omits some. Of 150,000 or so clones listed, 87% are singletons. The time point is: blood 2 weeks post-SBRT. Treatment here: 15 Gy SBRT to primary tumor, nephrectomy 4 weeks later. This material consisted of blood, taken from a patient whose treatment included radiotherapy and nephrectomy. The origin of the receptors is a woman in her 50s with renal cell carcinoma.

In its sample, this clone was seen a few times. The chain recombines TRBV7-8 with TRBJ1-2; 9 bases are a match to TRBD1. The length of the CDR3 is 13 residues. Germline V gives CDR1 SGHVS, CDR2 FQNEAQ. The V segment lost 5 bases and the J segment 7 bases; nucleotides outside the gene matches: 5. The CDR3 sequence: CASSPDRGTGYTF. The CDR3 bases are TGTGCCAGCAGCCCGGACAGGGGTACTGGCTACACCTTC.

The chain combines TRBV4-3 with TRBJ1-6; 7 positions agree with TRBD1. Germline V gives CDR1 LGHNA, CDR2 YSLEER. CDR3 length: 19 residues. The junction had 17 bases not matched to a gene; V was cut back by 1 base and J by 8 bases. CDR3 loop: CASSQVLDPGGSSDSPLHF. In nucleotides, the CDR3 is TGCGCCAGCAGCCAAGTTTTGGATCCAGGGGGATCTTCCGATTCACCCCTCCACTTT.

The chain combines TRBV2 with TRBJ1-3; D gene ambiguous. The V and J ends lost 5 bases and 0 bases respectively, with 11 bases between them. CDR1 SNHLY and CDR2 FYNNEI come from the germline V gene. The CDR3 extends over 15 amino acids. CDR3 in DNA: TGTGCCAGCAGTACCGGGTTGGTCTCTGGAAACACCATATATTTT. Encoded protein: CASSTGLVSGNTIYF.

The genes are TRBV7-2 and TRBJ1-3, with D tentatively TRBD1 (6 bases). Trimming cost V 2 bases and J 0 bases, with 8 bases left between them. Germline V CDR1 and CDR2: SGHTA, FQGNSA. The CDR3 consists of 15 residues. The CDR3 DNA reads as TGTGCCAGCAGCTTAAGGGGGTCCTCTGGAAACACCATATATTTT. This codes for CASSLRGSSGNTIYF.

This clone was seen just once. The V call is TRBV30, the J call TRBJ1-4, with D possibly being TRBD1 (5 bases). Between the trimmed V and J ends, which lost 0 bases and 8 bases, there was a span of 16 bases. Germline CDR1 and CDR2: GTSNPN and SVGIG (reference sequence). CDR3 size: 15 residues. The CDR3 DNA follows: TGTGCCTGGAGTGTACGGGGCGCACCGGGGGAAAAACTGTTTTTT. It translates to CAWSVRGAPGEKLFF. Variable domain in full (rest from reference TRBV30 and TRBJ1-4): SQTIHQWPATLVQPVGSPLSLECTVEGTSNPNLYWYRQAAGRGLQLLFYSVGIGQISSEVPQNLSASRPQDRQFILSSKKLLLSDSGFYLCAWSVRGAPGEKLFFGSGTQLSVL.

The chain employs TRBV11-1 and TRBJ2-1; D is undetermined. The CDR3 contains 14 residues. Trimming took off 5 bases at V and 8 bases at J, with 16 bases between the two ends. Germline CDR1 SGHAT, CDR2 FQDESV (reference sequence). The CDR3 reads CASSHRVGRDEQFF. CDR3 bases: TGTGCCAGCAGCCACCGGGTAGGGCGTGATGAGCAGTTCTTC.

The V and J genes are TRBV6-5 and TRBJ2-5, with D possibly called TRBD1 or TRBD2 (5 bases each). The CDR3 totals 14 residues. The V gene's germline CDR1 is MNHEY and CDR2 SVGAGI. The V end lost 7 bases, the J end lost 2 bases, and 14 bases lay between the germline ends. The CDR3 sequence is CASTTVGEQETQYF. The CDR3 DNA reads TGTGCCAGCACCACGGTAGGGGAGCAAGAGACCCAGTACTTC.

This clone is a singleton in its sample. CDR3 loop: CASSLTGTVEAFF. The CDR3 DNA reads as TGTGCCAGCAGCTTAACAGGGACCGTTGAAGCTTTCTTT. The rearrangement uses TRBV5-4 and TRBJ1-1, with D possibly being TRBD1 (6 bases). Germline values: CDR1 SGHNT, CDR2 YYREEE (reference sequence). Trimming removed 2 bases at V and 7 bases at J, with 12 bases between. The CDR3 has 13 residues.

This chain uses TRBV9 with TRBJ2-4, with 10 bases lining up with TRBD2. The ends lost 4 bases at V and 8 bases at J; junction bases unmatched: 15. The CDR3 length is 17 residues. The germline V gene encodes CDR1 SGDLS and CDR2 YYNGEE. Here the CDR3 reads CASSFSVGAGGRDIQYF. The CDR3 DNA reads TGTGCCAGCAGCTTCTCAGTGGGAGCGGGGGGGCGTGACATTCAGTACTTC. The complete variable domain, with remaining parts taken from reference TRBV9 and TRBJ2-4, reads DSGVTQTPKHLITATGQRVTLRCSPRSGDLSVYWYQQSLDQGLQFLIQYYNGEERAKGNILERFSAQQFPDLHSELNLSSLELGDSALYFCASSFSVGAGGRDIQYFGAGTRLSVL.

The V gene is TRBV7-2, the J gene TRBJ1-3; D is undetermined. Trimming left V 6 bases short and J 0 bases short, with 9 bases between. This CDR3 has 14 amino acids. Germline lookup yields CDR1 SGHTA and CDR2 FQGNSA. In DNA, the CDR3 is TGTGCCAGCAGGACGGACGGCTCTGGAAACACCATATATTTT. This sequence encodes CASRTDGSGNTIYF.

J is TRBJ1-3 and V is TRBV30; D is unclear. The CDR3 runs to 13 residues. Germline V gene sequence: CDR1 GTSNPN, CDR2 SVGIG (reference sequence). Trimming cost V 3 bases and J 7 bases, with 13 bases left between them. CDR3 DNA: TGTGCCTGGAGATCAGATCTGGGGAACACCATATATTTT. Its protein product is CAWRSDLGNTIYF.

The chain links TRBV4-3 to TRBJ1-4; 9 bases are shared with TRBD1. This CDR3 is built from 16 residues. CDR1 LGHNA and CDR2 YSLEER come from the germline V gene. The ends lost 0 bases at V and 10 bases at J; junction bases unmatched: 9. In DNA, the CDR3 is TGCGCCAGCAGCCAAGAGAAGGGACAGGGAGTCGGAAAACTGTTTTTT. As protein: CASSQEKGQGVGKLFF.

The chain carries TRBV5-8 and TRBJ2-2; D is unclear. The germline V gene encodes CDR1 SGHTS and CDR2 YDEGEE. There are 14 residues in the CDR3. Trimming cost V 0 bases and J 4 bases, with 7 bases left between them. The CDR3 DNA follows: TGTGCCAGCAGCTTGGCCAGGAGCACCGGGGAGCTGTTTTTT. It yields the protein CASSLARSTGELFF.

This clone was recorded a few times. This chain connects TRBV29-1 to TRBJ2-3; D possibly corresponds to TRBD1 (5 bases). The germline V gene encodes CDR1 SQVTM and CDR2 ANQGSEA. The CDR3 has 11 amino acids. The V end was cut by 4 bases, the J end by 6 bases, with 8 bases between. The DNA for the CDR3 is TGCAGCGTTGGACAGTCGGATACGCAGTATTTT. Its protein is CSVGQSDTQYF.

This clone was recorded a few times. The rearrangement joins TRBV18 to TRBJ2-2, with 8 bases lining up with TRBD1. In germline, CDR1 is KGHSH, CDR2 LQKENI. The CDR3 is 15 amino acids. With V trimmed by 6 bases and J by 3 bases, 6 bases remained unmatched. The CDR3 region has the DNA TGTGCCAGCTCCCCCGGACAGGGCTACACCGGGGAGCTGTTTTTT. It encodes CASSPGQGYTGELFF. The variable domain in full, with the rest retrieved from reference TRBV18 and TRBJ2-2, is NAGVMQNPRHLVRRRGQEARLRCSPMKGHSHVYWYRQLPEEGLKFMVYLQKENIIDESGMPKERFSAEFPKEGPSILRIQQVVRGDSAAYFCASSPGQGYTGELFFGEGSRLTVL.

The chain carries TRBV19 and TRBJ2-1; D is undetermined. In germline, CDR1 is LNHDA, CDR2 SQIVND (reference sequence). The CDR3 has 14 amino acids. V lost 8 bases, J lost 4 bases, and 15 bases lay in between. The CDR3 DNA reads as TGTGCCAGTCGCAGTCTAGGGCTATACAATGAGCAGTTCTTC. This sequence encodes CASRSLGLYNEQFF.

V and J are TRBV5-6 and TRBJ1-1; TRBD1 might be the D (6 bases). CDR1 is SGHDT and CDR2 is YYEEEE in the germline V gene. This CDR3 region has 15 residues. V was pared by 2 bases and J by 5 bases, with 16 bases between. The CDR3 region has the DNA TGTGCCAGCAGCTTTCTACAGGGTCTGGAGACTGAAGCTTTCTTT. Amino acids: CASSFLQGLETEAFF. Full variable domain (outside the CDR3, taken from reference TRBV5-6 and TRBJ1-1): DAGVTQSPTHLIKTRGQQVTLRCSPKSGHDTVSWYQQALGQGPQFIFQYYEEEERQRGNFPDRFSGHQFPNYSSELNVNALLLGDSALYLCASSFLQGLETEAFFGQGTRLTVV.

The genes are TRBV10-3 and TRBJ2-2; the match to TRBD1 covers 11 bases. The CDR3 runs 15 residues. Germline assignment: CDR1 ENHRY and CDR2 SYGVKD. With V trimmed by 7 bases and J by 2 bases, 3 bases remained unmatched. Here the CDR3 DNA reads TGTGCCATCAAAGGACAGGGGGCTAACACCGGGGAGCTGTTTTTT. Residues: CAIKGQGANTGELFF.

The chain is built from TRBV6-5 and TRBJ1-2; D might be TRBD1 (5 bases). Trimming removed 0 bases at V and 4 bases at J, with 12 bases between. The CDR3 loop spans 15 amino acids. Germline V gene lookup returns CDR1 MNHEY and CDR2 SVGAGI. The CDR3 region is CASSYSAQGSYGYTF. CDR3 DNA sequence: TGTGCCAGCAGTTACTCGGCGCAGGGTTCCTATGGCTACACCTTC.

J is TRBJ2-3 and V is TRBV5-1; D might be TRBD1 or TRBD2, each matching 6 bases. There are 15 residues in the CDR3. Germline loops: CDR1 SGHRS, CDR2 YFSETQ. V was cut by 2 bases and J by 0 bases, with 10 bases left in between. Here the CDR3 DNA reads TGCGCCAGCAGCTTCGGGGGCGGAAGCACAGATACGCAGTATTTT. It yields the protein CASSFGGGSTDTQYF.

The chain employs TRBV19 and TRBJ2-3, with D uncertain. The V end lost 3 bases, the J end lost 3 bases, and 10 bases lay between the germline ends. The CDR3 contains 14 residues. Germline CDR1 and CDR2: LNHDA and SQIVND (reference sequence). CDR3 sequence reads: CASSMWAFTDTQYF. CDR3 nucleotide sequence: TGTGCCAGTAGTATGTGGGCTTTTACAGATACGCAGTATTTT.

The chain is built from TRBV2 and TRBJ1-5; TRBD1 might be the D (5 bases). From germline, CDR1 is SNHLY and CDR2 FYNNEI. There are 15 residues in the CDR3. The V gene lost 6 bases and the J gene lost 1 base, with 13 bases spanning the gap. This CDR3 is CASRSQSGSNQPQHF. The CDR3 coding sequence is TGTGCCAGCAGGAGTCAGTCAGGGAGCAATCAGCCCCAGCATTTT.

The chain combines TRBV9 with TRBJ2-5; D might be TRBD2 (6 bases). The CDR3 totals 16 residues. Trimming took off 0 bases at V and 2 bases at J, with 14 bases between the two ends. Germline V gives CDR1 SGDLS, CDR2 YYNGEE. The CDR3 sequence: CASSVGEVWGQETQYF. The CDR3 DNA is TGTGCCAGCAGCGTAGGGGAGGTGTGGGGACAAGAGACCCAGTACTTC.

J is TRBJ2-3 and V is TRBV6-6; 10 nucleotides agree with TRBD2. The CDR3 extends over 15 amino acids. Trimming took 4 bases from V and 3 from J; bases not matched to a gene: 4. The germline CDR1 and CDR2 sequences are MNHNY and SVGAGI (reference sequence). Written as DNA, the CDR3 is TGTGCCAGCAGTTTGGTAGCGGGGGGAACAGATACGCAGTATTTT. Translating it yields CASSLVAGGTDTQYF.

The chain employs TRBV25-1 and TRBJ2-3, with 8 bases lining up with TRBD2. This CDR3 has 16 residues. Per germline, CDR1 MGHDK and CDR2 SYGVNS. With 0 bases clipped from V and 5 bases from J, the junction kept 7 bases outside the gene matches. CDR3 amino acids: CASSEYGGGSVDTQYF. DNA for the CDR3: TGTGCCAGCAGTGAATACGGCGGGGGGTCGGTAGATACGCAGTATTTT.

The chain combines TRBV2 with TRBJ2-5; D is ambiguous. CDR3 length equals 13 residues. CDR1 and CDR2 (germline): SNHLY, FYNNEI. Trimming took 6 bases from V and 4 from J, leaving 12 bases between them. This CDR3 reads CASSSNWGETQYF. For the CDR3, the DNA is TGTGCCAGCAGCTCTAACTGGGGAGAGACCCAGTACTTC.

V and J are TRBV6-1 and TRBJ1-6; the match to TRBD1 covers 7 bases. Unmatched junction bases numbered 6, after V lost 9 bases and J lost 7 bases. Per germline, CDR1 MNHNS and CDR2 SASEGT. This CDR3 contains 13 residues. The CDR3 DNA is TGTGCCAGTACTGGGACAGCCAATTCACCCCTCCACTTT. Its translation: CASTGTANSPLHF.

This chain joins TRBV5-1 and TRBJ2-3, with 7 bases matching TRBD1. The germline V gene has CDR1 SGHRS and CDR2 YFSETQ. This CDR3 contains 13 residues. Germline trimming cut 5 bases from V and 6 bases from J; bases unmatched to any gene: 6. The CDR3 sequence is CASRLTGVDTQYF. DNA of the CDR3: TGCGCCAGCAGACTCACAGGGGTCGATACGCAGTATTTT. Combining the CDR3 with reference TRBV5-1 and TRBJ2-3 gives the whole variable domain KAGVTQTPRYLIKTRGQQVTLSCSPISGHRSVSWYQQTPGQGLQFLFEYFSETQRNKGNFPGRFSGRQFSNSRSEMNVSTLELGDSALYLCASRLTGVDTQYFGPGTRLTVL.